This TCR beta chain was identified in a study of blood T cell repertoires in COVID-19 (dated by TCRdb to about 2020). In the study overall: Samples covering the acute and convalescent phases of COVID-19 were provided by collaborators in the United States, Italy and Spain. The material from the prospective study consisted of cDNA or gDNA derived from T cells, B-cell-depleted T cells, or PBMCs. Subjects who had been exposed to COVID-19, were actively infected with it, or had recovered from it provided the deeply sampled blood TCRbeta repertoires that made up the dataset. The repertoires were released in a freely available public database intended as a resource for research on the immune response to SARS-CoV-2. Samples were obtained from the ongoing ImmuneRACE study (first 160 participants) and from 1,200 or so subjects provided by 6 global collaborators. Sample metadata almost always included a de-identified subject ID, COVID-19 status, age in years and sex. HLA class I and class II types, where available, came from metadata supplied by the sample provider rather than from assay-based typing.

What the authors observed across the whole study: Clinical and demographic metadata were provided uncurated, with the amount varying by source and participant.

Collaborating institutions collected whole blood in K2EDTA tubes following their own protocols. For TCRbeta analysis, collaborator samples were shipped as frozen whole blood, as isolated PBMCs, or as DNA extracted from either sample type. Remarks on this clone: It has no known antigen specificity. Base qualities are not at hand, and no much larger clone is one base apart.

TCRbeta CDR3 regions were amplified from genomic DNA using the immunoSEQ Assay, a bias-controlled multiplex PCR. The published analysis was carried out like this. The number of nucleated cells in each sample was estimated by amplification of reference gene primers within the assay. Sequence reads were collapsed and filtered to measure the absolute abundance of every unique TCRbeta CDR3 rearrangement. For each sample, productive Simpson clonality was calculated as the square root of Simpson's diversity index across productive rearrangements. TCRdb holds this immuneACCESS table with in-frame rearrangements only. Some clones are missing; in checked studies, unresolved V genes explain under half, and the rest has no known cause. The V and J calls and the clone size are those of that table, but D and trimming were determined from the DNA. This sample has some 270,000 clones in its table, and roughly 89% of those were observed once. The ten biggest clones cover around 0.8% of the sample.

The sequencing sample was made of peripheral blood. This receptor was obtained from a man under 40 with acute or convalescent COVID-19.

The DNA reads TGTGCCAGCTCACCGGGACAGGAGAACACCGGGGAGCTGTTTTTT. This yields the protein CASSPGQENTGELFF. Recombination connected TRBV18 to TRBJ2-2, with 8 middle bases fitting TRBD1. Here V drops 3 bases and J drops 1 base, and the junction holds 1 base not matched to any gene. The cysteine opens and the phenylalanine closes a CDR3 of 15 amino acids. Of all the DNA, just the CDR3 is kept, 45 bases in frame from base 1. Looking up the germline V gene yields CDR1 KGHSH and CDR2 LQKENI.